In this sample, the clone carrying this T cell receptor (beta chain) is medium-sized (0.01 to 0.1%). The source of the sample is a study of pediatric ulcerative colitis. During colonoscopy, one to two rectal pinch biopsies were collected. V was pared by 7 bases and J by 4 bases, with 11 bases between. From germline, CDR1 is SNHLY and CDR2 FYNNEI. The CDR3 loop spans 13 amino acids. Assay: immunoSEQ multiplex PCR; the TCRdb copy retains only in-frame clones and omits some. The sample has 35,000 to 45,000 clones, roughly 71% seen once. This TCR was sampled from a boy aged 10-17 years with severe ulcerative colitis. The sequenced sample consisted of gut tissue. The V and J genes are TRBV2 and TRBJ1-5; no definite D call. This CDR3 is CASKSSQNQPQHF. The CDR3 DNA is TGTGCCAGCAAGTCGTCCCAAAATCAGCCCCAGCATTTT.